This T cell receptor (beta chain) derives from a study of somatic mutations in cytotoxic T cells in rheumatoid arthritis. Whole-study context: Flow sorting at nearly 100% purity was applied to some V beta antibody-stained T-cell populations, which included V beta1+ cells sequenced for TCRB.

Per the original methods: Seldom did patient CD8+ clones exceeding 1% match published virus-specific TCRB sequences. The method was immunoSEQ multiplex PCR; TCRdb's version includes in-frame clones alone and lacks a portion of them. V, J and clone size are taken as reported in that table, and D and trimming were inferred from the DNA itself. The sample consists of around 21,000 clones, roughly 74% of them appearing once. Study outcomes and limitations: Of approximately 70 patients, seven or eight had a largest CD8+ clone that exceeded 20% of CD8+ cells. For patients with rheumatoid arthritis, CD8+ clonality went up with age, while healthy controls showed no such change.

Note on this clone: The target antigen is unknown.

Trimming took off 0 bases at V and 0 bases at J, with 7 bases between the two ends. Germline CDR1 SGHRS, CDR2 YFSETQ. CDR3 length: 15 residues. Material: CD8+ T cells sorted from blood. The chain recombines TRBV5-1 with TRBJ2-1; D may correspond to TRBD1 or TRBD2 (5 bases each). The clonotype originates from an adult with rheumatoid arthritis. CDR3 region: CASSLAGPSYNEQFF. In DNA form, the CDR3 reads TGCGCCAGCAGCTTGGCGGGACCCTCCTACAATGAGCAGTTCTTC.